Following are 30 T cell receptor beta chains from one sample sequenced in a study of cytomegalovirus exposure and HLA in healthy donors. The PCR was carried out with 60 Vbeta primers and 13 Jbeta primers. The table came from immunoSEQ multiplex PCR; TCRdb's copy has only in-frame clones and leaves some out. The sample shows some 90,000 clones, 76% of them seen only once. Sequencing used PBMCs. The source of these receptors is a man younger than 40 in good health and CMV-seropositive.

The chain carries TRBV4-2 and TRBJ1-5; 9 bases fit TRBD1. The CDR3 is 16 residues long. V dropped 0 bases and J dropped 6; count of bases not matched to a gene: 6. Germline lookup yields CDR1 LGHNA and CDR2 YNFKEQ. CDR3 DNA: TGTGCCAGCAGCCAAGAGGGGACAGGGCCGTTTCAGCCCCAGCATTTT. Protein product: CASSQEGTGPFQPQHF.

In its sample, this clone was seen once. The chain joins TRBV27 to TRBJ1-4, with no clear D. The ends were cut back, 5 bases at V and 7 bases at J, with 11 bases in the middle. The germline V gene has CDR1 MNHEY and CDR2 SMNVEV (reference sequence). The length of the CDR3 is 13 residues. The CDR3: CASSPPPGEKLFF. Here the CDR3 DNA reads TGTGCCAGCAGTCCCCCGCCGGGTGAAAAACTGTTTTTT.

This clone showed up just a few times. The J gene is TRBJ1-1, the V gene TRBV6-5, with D possibly being TRBD1 (6 bases). V lost 6 bases and J 0 bases, leaving 14 bases between the germline ends. This CDR3 has 15 amino acids. Germline V gene lookup returns CDR1 MNHEY and CDR2 SVGAGI. The DNA for the CDR3 is TGTGCCAGCAGACCCGGGACACCATTGAACACTGAAGCTTTCTTT. Its protein is CASRPGTPLNTEAFF.

The V and J genes are TRBV12-5 and TRBJ1-4; no clear D gene. Germline loops: CDR1 LGHNT, CDR2 FRNRAP. The length of the CDR3 is 12 residues. Trimming removed 6 bases at V and 7 bases at J, with 9 bases between. CDR3 in amino acids: CASGRRVEKLFF. The CDR3 DNA is TGTGCTAGTGGCCGGAGGGTTGAAAAACTGTTTTTT.

The V call is TRBV18, the J call TRBJ1-3; TRBD1 matches 8 bases. CDR1 KGHSH and CDR2 LQKENI come from the germline V gene. Trimming took 5 bases from V and 2 from J; bases not matched to a gene: 5. The CDR3 spans 15 residues. In nucleotides, the CDR3 is TGTGCCAGCTCATTTCCAGGGGGCACTGGAAACACCATATATTTT. Residues: CASSFPGGTGNTIYF.

J is TRBJ1-2 and V is TRBV6-6, with D perhaps TRBD1 (6 bases). The CDR3 totals 15 residues. From germline, CDR1 is MNHNY and CDR2 SVGAGI (reference sequence). Trimming left V 5 bases short and J 4 bases short, with 17 bases between. CDR3 sequence: CASSRDGGAGYGYTF. CDR3 DNA sequence: TGTGCCAGCAGTAGGGATGGGGGGGCCGGCTATGGCTACACCTTC.

The chain carries TRBV7-6 and TRBJ2-1, with 14 bases fitting TRBD2. The CDR3 runs to 13 residues. Trimming cost V 5 bases and J 15 bases; bases outside gene matches: 6. Looked up from germline, CDR1 is SGHVS and CDR2 is FNYEAQ. The CDR3 region has the DNA TGTGCCAGCAGCCCGACTAGCGGGGGGGTTAGGTTCTTC. This codes for CASSPTSGGVRFF.

This clone was seen a handful of times. The J gene is TRBJ1-5, the V gene TRBV6-1, with TRBD1 as a possible D gene (5 bases). Trimming left V 2 bases short and J 7 bases short, with 15 bases between. The CDR3 has 15 amino acids. CDR1 and CDR2 from the germline V gene are MNHNS and SASEGT. CDR3 amino acids: CASSEWGESGQPQHF. CDR3 bases: TGTGCCAGCAGTGAATGGGGGGAGTCTGGGCAGCCCCAGCATTTT.

V gene TRBV14 combines with J gene TRBJ1-2, with a tentative D call TRBD1 (6 bases). CDR3 length: 13 residues. Trimming took 4 bases from V and 4 from J, leaving 10 bases between them. Germline V gives CDR1 SGHDN, CDR2 FVKESK. The CDR3 sequence: CASSPGQLYGYTF. The CDR3 DNA reads as TGTGCCAGCAGCCCAGGACAGCTCTATGGCTACACCTTC.

The chain uses TRBV6-1 and TRBJ2-1; the D is unclear. This CDR3 has 16 amino acids. Germline V gives CDR1 MNHNS, CDR2 SASEGT. The ends were cut back, 4 bases at V and 0 bases at J, with 13 bases in the middle. The CDR3 region is CASSAPEIRSYNEQFF. In DNA form, the CDR3 reads TGTGCCAGCAGTGCCCCCGAGATCCGCTCCTACAATGAGCAGTTCTTC.

The chain combines TRBV30 with TRBJ1-3, with D maybe TRBD1 (6 bases). The germline gives CDR1 GTSNPN, CDR2 SVGIG (reference sequence). V shed 3 bases and J shed 4 bases, with 19 bases lying between them. The CDR3 is made up of 16 amino acids. Written as DNA, the CDR3 is TGTGCCTGGAGCACCAGGACAGTAGAGTACGGAAACACCATATATTTT. This translates into CAWSTRTVEYGNTIYF.

The chain joins TRBV2 to TRBJ2-2; TRBD2 agrees at 13 bases. The J segment lost 3 bases and the V segment lost 6 bases, leaving 10 bases of the junction unmatched. The length of the CDR3 is 18 residues. The germline V gene encodes CDR1 SNHLY and CDR2 FYNNEI. CDR3 sequence reads: CASRAIRLAGGYTGELFF. In DNA, the CDR3 is TGTGCCAGCAGAGCCATTCGACTAGCGGGGGGTTACACCGGGGAGCTGTTTTTT.

This clone has only one observation. This chain uses TRBV28 with TRBJ1-4, with D possibly being TRBD1 (5 bases). The germline gives CDR1 MDHEN, CDR2 SYDVKM. The CDR3 has 16 residues. Trimming left V 5 bases short and J 2 bases short, with 15 bases between. This CDR3 is CASSPQGRATNEKLFF. The CDR3, as DNA: TGTGCCAGCAGTCCTCAGGGCCGGGCCACTAATGAAAAACTGTTTTTT.

This chain links TRBV27 with TRBJ2-3; a weak D match, TRBD1 (6 bases). CDR3 size: 15 residues. Deletions cut 5 bases from V and 9 bases from J, with 21 bases between. Germline values: CDR1 MNHEY, CDR2 SMNVEV (reference sequence). CDR3 protein: CASSRRTEQAATQYF. The CDR3 coding sequence is TGTGCCAGCAGTCGCAGGACAGAACAAGCGGCGACGCAGTATTTT.

The CDR3 DNA sequence: TGTGCCAGCCCCGGGTCGATTTTAAGGGATACGCAGTATTTT. Amino acids: CASPGSILRDTQYF. The rearrangement uses TRBV19 and TRBJ2-3; no clear D. CDR3 size: 14 residues. From germline, CDR1 is LNHDA and CDR2 SQIVND (reference sequence). V gave up 9 bases and J gave up 6 bases, with 19 bases separating them. The full variable domain, in which reference TRBV19 and TRBJ2-3 provide the parts outside the CDR3, is DGGITQSPKYLFRKEGQNVTLSCEQNLNHDAMYWYRQDPGQGLRLIYYSQIVNDFQKGDIAEGYSVSREKKESFPLTVTSAQKNPTAFYLCASPGSILRDTQYFGPGTRLTVL.

The chain joins TRBV29-1 to TRBJ2-2; 9 bases map to TRBD1. Germline V gene sequence: CDR1 SQVTM, CDR2 ANQGSEA. The CDR3 has 14 residues. Trimming removed 6 bases from V and 5 bases from J; junction bases left unmatched: 7. The CDR3 protein is CSVTDRGATGELFF. CDR3 bases: TGCAGCGTAACCGACAGGGGGGCGACCGGGGAGCTGTTTTTT.

The chain uses TRBV4-3 and TRBJ2-1, with D tentatively TRBD1 (6 bases). The V and J ends lost 1 base and 5 bases respectively, with 6 bases between them. This CDR3 comprises 13 residues. Germline CDR1 LGHNA, CDR2 YSLEER. CDR3 region: CASSQGGHNEQFF. In DNA, the CDR3 is TGCGCCAGCAGCCAAGGGGGGCACAATGAGCAGTTCTTC.

The chain recombines TRBV4-3 with TRBJ2-2, with 9 positions matching TRBD1. The V gene's germline CDR1 is LGHNA and CDR2 YSLEER. V trimming: 1 base; J trimming: 7 bases; junction bases outside the gene matches: 10. The CDR3 loop spans 17 amino acids. The CDR3 spells CASSQAYRDRVYGELFF. CDR3 bases: TGCGCCAGCAGCCAAGCCTACCGGGACAGGGTTTACGGGGAGCTGTTTTTT.

V is TRBV11-2 and J is TRBJ1-1; D is unresolved. This CDR3 is built from 19 residues. Germline CDR1 SGHAT, CDR2 FQNNGV. The V end was cut by 5 bases, the J end by 0 bases, with 25 bases between. In nucleotides, the CDR3 is TGTGCCAGCAGCCACTCCGCATACAGCGGCCGACTTATGAACACTGAAGCTTTCTTT. Translation gives CASSHSAYSGRLMNTEAFF. Looking up the rest from reference TRBV11-2 and TRBJ1-1 gives the full variable domain: EAGVAQSPRYKIIEKRQSVAFWCNPISGHATLYWYQQILGQGPKLLIQFQNNGVVDDSQLPKDRFSAERLKGVDSTLKIQPAKLEDSAVYLCASSHSAYSGRLMNTEAFFGQGTRLTVV.

This chain links TRBV28 with TRBJ2-1, with TRBD2 matching over 13 bases. CDR1 and CDR2 from the germline V gene are MDHEN and SYDVKM. The CDR3 is made up of 17 amino acids. J lost 13 bases, V lost 6 bases, and 18 bases had no gene match. The CDR3 DNA sequence: TGTGCCAGCAGGGGGGTACCAGGACTAGCGGGAGAACAGGAACAGTTCTTC. Its translation: CASRGVPGLAGEQEQFF.

The V call is TRBV25-1, the J call TRBJ2-7; 10 bases align to TRBD1. Losses at the gene ends were 5 bases for V and 5 bases for J; bases not matched to a gene: 12. The CDR3 has 16 residues. Germline V gene sequence: CDR1 MGHDK, CDR2 SYGVNS. The CDR3 DNA reads TGTGCCAGCAGTCCCTCCGGGGGACAGGGGAACCACGAGCAGTACTTC. It yields the protein CASSPSGGQGNHEQYF.

The chain recombines TRBV27 with TRBJ1-2, with D perhaps TRBD1 (6 bases). This CDR3 has 14 amino acids. Trimming left V 3 bases short and J 8 bases short, with 16 bases between. Germline V gene data show CDR1 as MNHEY and CDR2 as SMNVEV (reference sequence). The CDR3 is CASSFQGTLKGYTF. CDR3 in DNA: TGTGCCAGCAGTTTTCAGGGGACCCTGAAGGGCTACACCTTC.

The chain employs TRBV28 and TRBJ1-3; D is unclear. The V gene lost 4 bases and the J gene lost 1 base, with 8 bases spanning the gap. The CDR3 totals 14 residues. From germline, CDR1 is MDHEN and CDR2 SYDVKM. The CDR3 nucleotides read TGTGCCAGCAGTTCCACGGTATCTGGAAACACCATATATTTT. Amino acids: CASSSTVSGNTIYF.

This clone was detected once. V is TRBV18 and J is TRBJ1-1, with 8 bases that match TRBD1. There are 16 residues in the CDR3. V lost 3 bases and J lost 10; bases outside the gene matches: 16. Germline CDR1 and CDR2: KGHSH and LQKENI. CDR3 in amino acids: CASSPRAGTGPQGAFF. The DNA for the CDR3 is TGTGCCAGCTCACCCCGCGCCGGGACAGGCCCCCAAGGAGCTTTCTTT.

The chain uses TRBV4-3 and TRBJ2-3, with unresolved D. V gave up 2 bases and J gave up 5 bases, with 14 bases separating them. CDR1 is LGHNA, CDR2 YSLEER, per germline. The CDR3 runs to 15 residues. CDR3 coding DNA: TGCGCCAGCAGCCAAAAGCCCATGATCGGAGATACGCAGTATTTT. As protein: CASSQKPMIGDTQYF.

The chain combines TRBV19 with TRBJ1-2, with no clear D. Between the trimmed V and J ends, which lost 5 bases and 4 bases, there was a span of 17 bases. Germline V gene data show CDR1 as LNHDA and CDR2 as SQIVND (reference sequence). This CDR3 has 15 residues. CDR3 sequence reads: CASSPREGFGYGYTF. CDR3 in DNA: TGTGCCAGTAGTCCGCGAGAGGGTTTCGGCTATGGCTACACCTTC. Drawing the rest from reference TRBV19 and TRBJ1-2, the complete variable domain is DGGITQSPKYLFRKEGQNVTLSCEQNLNHDAMYWYRQDPGQGLRLIYYSQIVNDFQKGDIAEGYSVSREKKESFPLTVTSAQKNPTAFYLCASSPREGFGYGYTFGSGTRLTVV.

The chain couples TRBV7-2 to TRBJ1-4; D gene ambiguous. This CDR3 is built from 15 residues. Germline V gene lookup returns CDR1 SGHTA and CDR2 FQGNSA. Trimming took off 2 bases at V and 0 bases at J, with 7 bases between the two ends. Here the CDR3 reads CASSLSGTTNEKLFF. As DNA, the CDR3 is TGTGCCAGCAGCTTATCCGGGACAACTAATGAAAAACTGTTTTTT.

The chain carries TRBV9 and TRBJ2-1; 7 bases agree with TRBD2. The CDR3 is 16 amino acids. The J segment lost 8 bases and the V segment lost 2 bases, leaving 13 bases of the junction unmatched. The germline V gene encodes CDR1 SGDLS and CDR2 YYNGEE. CDR3: CASSVLGGEFSDEQFF. The CDR3 DNA reads as TGTGCCAGCAGCGTCCTGGGGGGGGAGTTTTCGGATGAGCAGTTCTTC.

For this clone: Other DNA sequences in this sample translate to the same CDR3. This rearrangement joins TRBV5-6 to TRBJ2-5; D may be TRBD1 (6 bases). Germline V gene data show CDR1 as SGHDT and CDR2 as YYEEEE. This CDR3 is 13 amino acids long. Between the trimmed V and J ends, which lost 1 base and 7 bases, there was a span of 11 bases. DNA for the CDR3: TGTGCCAGCAGCTTGTTAGGGGGTGGGACCCAGTACTTC. Translation: CASSLLGGGTQYF.

The chain links TRBV5-1 to TRBJ1-4; 9 nucleotides agree with TRBD1. CDR3 length: 15 residues. Germline V gene lookup returns CDR1 SGHRS and CDR2 YFSETQ. The ends lost 0 bases at V and 8 bases at J; junction bases unmatched: 5. CDR3 sequence reads: CASSLAQGAGEKLFF. The CDR3 DNA sequence: TGCGCCAGCAGCTTGGCACAGGGGGCTGGAGAAAAACTGTTTTTT.